The T cell receptor (beta chain) under discussion was sequenced for a study of T cell clonotyping in hematopoietic cell transplantation. Recipient blood drawn about 28 days pretransplant and days 30, 100, 180 after. Clones were sequenced by immunoSEQ multiplex PCR, and TCRdb holds only the in-frame ones, with some missing. The sample includes roughly 13,000 clones, 70% to 80% of them seen just once. General study points: Without cell sorting, CD4 versus CD8 contributions remain unresolved.

As for this clone: Its antigen is not identified.

This CDR3 spans 14 amino acids. Trimming took 1 base from V and 1 from J, leaving 9 bases between them. Germline values: CDR1 SGHRS, CDR2 YFSETQ. The genes are TRBV5-1 and TRBJ2-7; D possibly corresponds to TRBD1 (6 bases). This receptor was identified in a male patient between 60 and 69 years old who had an allogeneic stem cell transplant from an unrelated donor, so the T cells may come from the graft donor. Some clones in this sample may be carry-over from other donors' samples. The starting material was peripheral blood mononuclear cells, obtained 180 days after allogeneic stem cell transplant. The CDR3 nucleotides are TGCGCCAGCAGCTTGAGCAGGGGATCCTACGAGCAGTACTTC. It encodes CASSLSRGSYEQYF. Combining the CDR3 with reference TRBV5-1 and TRBJ2-7 gives the whole variable domain KAGVTQTPRYLIKTRGQQVTLSCSPISGHRSVSWYQQTPGQGLQFLFEYFSETQRNKGNFPGRFSGRQFSNSRSEMNVSTLELGDSALYLCASSLSRGSYEQYFGPGTRLTVT.